The 27 T cell receptor beta chains given below trace back to one sample, sequenced in a study of T cells in tumors after PD-1 blockade. Produced via immunoSEQ multiplex PCR; TCRdb's table is partial and in-frame only. The sample records 45,000 or so clones, approximately 79% being singletons. The input for sequencing was PBMCs, taken before anti-PD-1 therapy. The source is a human donor with advanced basal cell or squamous cell carcinoma (not recorded which).

In this sample, this clone turned up a few times. The chain links TRBV7-8 to TRBJ1-2; D is unresolved. The CDR3 length is 13 residues. From germline, CDR1 is SGHVS and CDR2 FQNEAQ. V lost 0 bases and J lost 7, with 9 bases in between. This CDR3 is CASSLAGLSGYTF. The CDR3 DNA sequence: TGTGCCAGCAGCTTAGCCGGGCTGAGTGGCTACACCTTC.

V gene TRBV9 combines with J gene TRBJ2-7, with 9 nucleotides matching TRBD1. The germline gives CDR1 SGDLS, CDR2 YYNGEE. The CDR3 covers 17 residues. The junction had 14 bases not matched to a gene; V was cut back by 3 bases and J by 4 bases. This chain's CDR3 is CASSATAWTGVNYEQYF. In DNA, the CDR3 is TGTGCCAGCAGCGCGACCGCTTGGACAGGGGTCAATTACGAGCAGTACTTC.

The chain joins TRBV15 to TRBJ2-2; 8 bases match TRBD1. Looked up from germline, CDR1 is LNHNV and CDR2 is YYDKDF (reference sequence). The CDR3 covers 14 residues. The V segment lost 4 bases and the J segment 5 bases; nucleotides outside the gene matches: 3. As DNA, the CDR3 is TGTGCCACCAGCATGGACAGGGAAACCGGGGAGCTGTTTTTT. Its translation is CATSMDRETGELFF.

The chain combines TRBV7-8 with TRBJ1-1; D is ambiguous. V shed 1 base and J shed 8 bases, with 14 bases lying between them. Germline lookup yields CDR1 SGHVS and CDR2 FQNEAQ. The CDR3 is 14 amino acids. The CDR3 sequence: CASSLGAALKEAFF. DNA for the CDR3: TGTGCCAGCAGCTTAGGGGCAGCCCTAAAGGAAGCTTTCTTT.

The rearrangement uses TRBV7-2 and TRBJ1-1, with D possibly TRBD1 on 6 matching bases. CDR3 length equals 15 residues. V shed 5 bases and J shed 4 bases, with 17 bases lying between them. Germline CDR1 SGHTA, CDR2 FQGNSA. CDR3 sequence: CASSPTLQGGTEAFF. DNA of the CDR3: TGTGCCAGCAGCCCTACATTACAGGGAGGCACTGAAGCTTTCTTT.

V usage is TRBV5-1 and J usage is TRBJ2-1, with 11 nucleotides matching TRBD1. V lost 0 bases and J lost 9; bases outside the gene matches: 5. This CDR3 is 15 amino acids long. The germline V gene encodes CDR1 SGHRS and CDR2 YFSETQ. The CDR3 DNA follows: TGCGCCAGCAGCTTGGGGGCCGGGACAGGGGGTGAGCAGTTCTTC. It yields the protein CASSLGAGTGGEQFF.

The chain carries TRBV6-5 and TRBJ2-2; D not certain. The V gene's germline CDR1 is MNHEY and CDR2 SVGAGI. CDR3 length equals 15 residues. Trimming pared 0 bases from V and 4 bases from J, leaving 9 bases between. The CDR3 DNA follows: TGTGCCAGCAGTTACTCGTATCTCGCCACCGGGGAGCTGTTTTTT. It translates to CASSYSYLATGELFF.

The chain employs TRBV5-1 and TRBJ2-7; D ambiguous. The CDR3 totals 14 residues. Trimming pared 6 bases from V and 6 bases from J, leaving 19 bases between. Germline loops: CDR1 SGHRS, CDR2 YFSETQ. In DNA, the CDR3 is TGCGCCAGCAATCCTACCGCGCTGGCATCCGAGCAGTACTTC. Residues: CASNPTALASEQYF.

The chain links TRBV27 to TRBJ2-7, with 9 bases matching TRBD1. This CDR3 is 17 amino acids long. Trimming took 5 bases from V and 4 from J; bases not matched to a gene: 15. CDR1 MNHEY and CDR2 SMNVEV come from the germline V gene (reference sequence). CDR3 bases: TGTGCCAGCAGTAGAGCCCTGCTGACAGGGGGTGGTTACGAGCAGTACTTC. Amino acids: CASSRALLTGGGYEQYF.

This clone came up once. The chain uses TRBV6-4 and TRBJ2-1; 7 nucleotides align to TRBD2. The CDR3 loop spans 13 amino acids. J was trimmed by 10 bases and V by 4 bases; bases with no gene match: 7. Per the germline V gene, CDR1 is MRHNA and CDR2 is SNTAGT. The CDR3 reads CASSAFLGGEQFF. CDR3 nucleotides: TGTGCCAGCAGTGCTTTTTTGGGGGGGGAGCAGTTCTTC.

The rearrangement joins TRBV24-1 to TRBJ2-2; D is unclear. Trimming shortened V by 4 bases and J by 5 bases, and 10 bases separated the two germline ends. The germline CDR1 and CDR2 sequences are KGHDR and SFDVKD. The CDR3 is 14 residues long. CDR3 sequence: CATSEAGETGELFF. The CDR3 DNA follows: TGTGCCACCAGTGAGGCCGGAGAGACCGGGGAGCTGTTTTTT.

The chain links TRBV25-1 to TRBJ1-1; D may be TRBD1 (6 bases). In germline, CDR1 is MGHDK, CDR2 SYGVNS. This CDR3 is 13 amino acids long. The germline V and J ends were trimmed by 5 bases and 1 base, with 8 bases remaining between them. CDR3 coding DNA: TGTGCCAGCAGTCTGGACAGGAACACTGAAGCTTTCTTT. Encoded protein: CASSLDRNTEAFF.

V usage is TRBV19 and J usage is TRBJ2-7; D remains ambiguous. The V end lost 2 bases, the J end lost 3 bases, and 8 bases lay between the germline ends. The CDR3 is made up of 13 amino acids. Germline assignment: CDR1 LNHDA and CDR2 SQIVND (reference sequence). Written as DNA, the CDR3 is TGTGCCAGTAGTATACGGTTGTTCTACGAGCAGTACTTC. Protein: CASSIRLFYEQYF.

V gene TRBV5-8 combines with J gene TRBJ2-2; 8 nucleotides line up with TRBD2. The junction had 5 bases not matched to a gene; V was cut back by 4 bases and J by 0 bases. Germline V CDR1 and CDR2: SGHTS, YDEGEE. The CDR3 has 16 residues. The CDR3 region is CASSAPGLANTGELFF. In DNA form, the CDR3 reads TGTGCCAGCAGCGCCCCGGGACTAGCGAACACCGGGGAGCTGTTTTTT.

The rearrangement joins TRBV29-1 to TRBJ2-2, with D perhaps matching TRBD1 (5 bases). Per the germline V gene, CDR1 is SQVTM and CDR2 is ANQGSEA. CDR3 length equals 19 residues. V was trimmed by 5 bases and J by 4 bases, leaving 29 bases between them. Here the CDR3 reads CSVSWYNEQEHLGTGELFF. In DNA form, the CDR3 reads TGCAGCGTTTCGTGGTACAACGAACAGGAGCATCTGGGCACCGGGGAGCTGTTTTTT.

V gene TRBV18 combines with J gene TRBJ2-4; D might be TRBD1 (5 bases). The length of the CDR3 is 16 residues. Trimming stripped 6 bases from V and 0 bases from J, with 15 bases between. Germline CDR1 KGHSH, CDR2 LQKENI. This chain's CDR3 is CASSPQGKGAKNIQYF. The CDR3 coding sequence is TGTGCCAGCTCTCCGCAGGGAAAGGGAGCCAAAAACATTCAGTACTTC.

The V and J genes are TRBV16 and TRBJ2-7, with TRBD1 identical over 8 bases. Germline-derived CDR1 and CDR2 are KGHSY and FQNENV. The CDR3 is made up of 14 amino acids. With 3 bases clipped from V and 4 bases from J, the junction kept 5 bases outside the gene matches. CDR3 loop: CASSHRTGRYEQYF. DNA for the CDR3: TGTGCCAGCAGCCATAGGACAGGGAGGTACGAGCAGTACTTC.

The V call is TRBV5-1, the J call TRBJ2-2; 8 nucleotides match TRBD1. Trimming removed 3 bases from V and 5 bases from J; junction bases left unmatched: 6. CDR3 size: 15 residues. The germline gives CDR1 SGHRS, CDR2 YFSETQ. This chain's CDR3 is CASSWTTGETGELFF. DNA for the CDR3: TGCGCCAGCAGCTGGACGACAGGGGAAACCGGGGAGCTGTTTTTT.

The gene calls are TRBV7-8 and TRBJ2-1, with D uncertain. The CDR3 is 22 amino acids. In germline, CDR1 is SGHVS, CDR2 FQNEAQ. The V and J ends lost 2 bases and 0 bases respectively, with 29 bases between them. The DNA for the CDR3 is TGTGCCAGCAGCTTACCATCAGGTTACAGCCTGAACTCTAGGAGCTCCTACAATGAGCAGTTCTTC. Amino acid sequence: CASSLPSGYSLNSRSSYNEQFF. The variable domain in full, with the rest retrieved from reference TRBV7-8 and TRBJ2-1, is GAGVSQSPRYKVAKRGQDVALRCDPISGHVSLFWYQQALGQGPEFLTYFQNEAQLDKSGLPSDRFFAERPEGSVSTLKIQRTQQEDSAVYLCASSLPSGYSLNSRSSYNEQFFGPGTRLTVL.

This clone is classed as medium-sized. This chain joins TRBV2 and TRBJ1-3, with 7 bases matching TRBD1. The J segment lost 2 bases and the V segment lost 4 bases, leaving 2 bases of the junction unmatched. The V gene's germline CDR1 is SNHLY and CDR2 FYNNEI. CDR3 size: 14 residues. CDR3 sequence reads: CASSVGQAGNTIYF. CDR3 coding DNA: TGTGCCAGCAGTGTAGGACAGGCTGGAAACACCATATATTTT.

The genes are TRBV6-6 and TRBJ1-1, with TRBD1 matching 8 bases. The germline CDR1 and CDR2 sequences are MNHNY and SVGAGI (reference sequence). J lost 2 bases, V lost 6 bases, and 8 bases had no gene match. This CDR3 has 15 residues. CDR3 in amino acids: CASRGTGRSNTEAFF. The DNA of the CDR3 is TGTGCCAGCAGGGGGACAGGACGATCTAACACTGAAGCTTTCTTT.

This chain uses TRBV6-2 or TRBV6-3 with TRBJ2-2; no definite D call. Germline V gene lookup returns CDR1 MNHEY and CDR2 SVGEGT. This CDR3 contains 15 residues. Trimming stripped 3 bases from V and 2 bases from J, with 10 bases between. This CDR3 reads CASSYISDNTGELFF. CDR3 coding DNA: TGTGCCAGCAGTTATATCTCCGATAACACCGGGGAGCTGTTTTTT.

This chain connects TRBV7-8 to TRBJ1-1; D call uncertain. Germline lookup yields CDR1 SGHVS and CDR2 FQNEAQ. The V end was cut by 1 base, the J end by 3 bases, with 3 bases between. The CDR3 spans 12 residues. CDR3 coding DNA: TGTGCCAGCAGCTTAGGGTACACTGAAGCTTTCTTT. Its protein is CASSLGYTEAFF.

V is TRBV19 and J is TRBJ1-5, with D unresolved. V lost 5 bases, J lost 0 bases, and 17 bases lay in between. CDR1 is LNHDA and CDR2 is SQIVND in the germline V gene (reference sequence). The CDR3 has 17 residues. The CDR3 sequence: CASSATGRSYSNQPQHF. CDR3 in DNA: TGTGCCAGTAGTGCTACCGGGCGATCTTATAGCAATCAGCCCCAGCATTTT.

The chain has TRBV7-9 and TRBJ2-7, with D perhaps TRBD2 (6 bases). V was shortened by 3 bases and J by 3 bases, with 18 bases between the two germline ends. The CDR3 is 16 amino acids. Germline V CDR1 and CDR2: SEHNR, FQNEAQ (reference sequence). The CDR3 DNA sequence: TGTGCCAGCAGCTTCGGGTCGGTAGCGGATATCTACGAGCAGTACTTC. It translates to CASSFGSVADIYEQYF.

The V gene is TRBV19, the J gene TRBJ1-5, with D hard to call. V lost 5 bases and J 6 bases, leaving 11 bases between the germline ends. Germline CDR1 LNHDA, CDR2 SQIVND (reference sequence). The CDR3 runs to 13 residues. The CDR3 DNA reads TGTGCCAGTAGTTTCTCGACCGTTCAGCCCCAGCATTTT. Translating it yields CASSFSTVQPQHF.

This chain connects TRBV7-8 to TRBJ1-1; D is unclear. The V and J ends lost 1 base and 4 bases respectively, with 7 bases between them. This CDR3 contains 13 residues. Germline lookup yields CDR1 SGHVS and CDR2 FQNEAQ. CDR3 in amino acids: CASSLGRVTEAFF. In DNA form, the CDR3 reads TGTGCCAGCAGCTTAGGGAGGGTCACTGAAGCTTTCTTT. The full variable domain, with the rest looked up from reference TRBV7-8 and TRBJ1-1, is GAGVSQSPRYKVAKRGQDVALRCDPISGHVSLFWYQQALGQGPEFLTYFQNEAQLDKSGLPSDRFFAERPEGSVSTLKIQRTQQEDSAVYLCASSLGRVTEAFFGQGTRLTVV.